Below are 10 T cell receptor beta chains sequenced from a single sample in a study of T cell changes during pregnancy in multiple sclerosis (dated by TCRdb to about 2019). The library was made by the immunoSEQ multiplex PCR assay. Sourced from immuneACCESS, this table was stored by TCRdb with only in-frame sequences that have V and J called. A share of the clones is absent; for the studies checked, an unresolved V gene accounts for under half, and the remainder has no known explanation. The sample table holds roughly 40,000 clones, of which approximately 90% were seen once. The ten top clones hold under 0.9% of the sample. The sample in question was CD4+ T cells from peripheral blood mononuclear cells, obtained after pregnancy. All receptors come from a female donor with multiple sclerosis, enrolled in a pregnancy study.

The V and J genes are TRBV4-2 and TRBJ2-1, with 10 bases fitting TRBD2. V lost 1 base, J lost 5 bases, and 11 bases stayed unmatched. CDR1 LGHNA and CDR2 YNFKEQ come from the germline V gene. The CDR3 spans 18 residues. Written as DNA, the CDR3 is TGTGCCAGCAGCCAAGTTTTCGGGGGTCTAGCGGGGGACAATGAGCAGTTCTTC. Residues: CASSQVFGGLAGDNEQFF.

The chain joins TRBV5-4 to TRBJ2-2; 8 nucleotides match TRBD1. The germline V gene has CDR1 SGHNT and CDR2 YYREEE (reference sequence). V lost 3 bases, J lost 2 bases, and 6 bases stayed unmatched. This CDR3 contains 16 residues. As DNA, the CDR3 is TGTGCCAGCAGCTGGCCACAGGGGGGAAACACCGGGGAGCTGTTTTTT. It specifies CASSWPQGGNTGELFF.

The rearrangement links TRBV5-1 to TRBJ1-2, with TRBD1 identical over 12 bases. The CDR3 runs 15 residues. Trimming removed 3 bases from V and 7 bases from J; junction bases left unmatched: 7. The germline V gene has CDR1 SGHRS and CDR2 YFSETQ. The CDR3 nucleotides read TGCGCCAGCAGCTACCGGGACAGGGGGCAGGGTGGCTACACCTTC. Its protein is CASSYRDRGQGGYTF.

The chain recombines TRBV4-2 with TRBJ1-2, with 9 nucleotides matching TRBD1. The CDR3 covers 17 residues. Germline CDR1 reads LGHNA; CDR2 reads YNFKEQ. Germline trimming cut 3 bases from V and 4 bases from J; bases unmatched to any gene: 12. The CDR3 sequence is CASSQDPNRGPGYGYTF. Here the CDR3 DNA reads TGTGCCAGCAGCCAGGACCCGAACAGGGGGCCAGGCTATGGCTACACCTTC.

The J gene is TRBJ2-5, the V gene TRBV7-2, with TRBD1 identical over 9 bases. J lost 2 bases, V lost 2 bases, and 3 bases had no gene match. The CDR3 loop spans 15 amino acids. Germline V gene data show CDR1 as SGHTA and CDR2 as FQGNSA. CDR3 bases: TGTGCCAGCAGCTTATACAGGGGGCGGCAAGAGACCCAGTACTTC. Translating gives CASSLYRGRQETQYF. The full variable domain, rest sourced from reference TRBV7-2 and TRBJ2-5, is GAGVSQSPSNKVTEKGKDVELRCDPISGHTALYWYRQSLGQGLEFLIYFQGNSAPDKSGLPSDRFSAERTGGSVSTLTIQRTQQEDSAVYLCASSLYRGRQETQYFGPGTRLLVL.

V is TRBV7-9 and J is TRBJ1-5; 10 nucleotides align to TRBD1. CDR1 is SEHNR, CDR2 FQNEAQ, per germline (reference sequence). The junction had 10 bases not matched to a gene; V was cut back by 5 bases and J by 6 bases. CDR3 length: 16 amino acids. The CDR3 DNA follows: TGTGCCAGCAGCCTCGGGACAGGGGCTTCCAGTCAGCCCCAGCATTTT. Protein sequence: CASSLGTGASSQPQHF. The whole variable domain, filled in from reference TRBV7-9 and TRBJ1-5, reads DTGVSQNPRHKITKRGQNVTFRCDPISEHNRLYWYRQTLGQGPEFLTYFQNEAQLEKSRLLSDRFSAERPKGSFSTLEIQRTEQGDSAMYLCASSLGTGASSQPQHFGDGTRLSIL.

The rearrangement uses TRBV19 and TRBJ1-6; the D gene is possibly TRBD1 (6 bases). The CDR3 length is 16 residues. V lost 4 bases and J lost 0, with 10 bases in between. Germline CDR1 is LNHDA and CDR2 is SQIVND (reference sequence). CDR3 sequence reads: CASSRGQSSYNSPLHF. The CDR3 DNA follows: TGTGCCAGTAGTAGGGGACAAAGCTCCTATAATTCACCCCTCCACTTT.

CDR3 amino acids: CASSLSAGGADTQYF. The DNA for the CDR3 is TGCGCCAGCAGTTTGTCCGCGGGGGGGGCAGATACGCAGTATTTT. The rearrangement uses TRBV5-1 and TRBJ2-3; 9 bases match TRBD2. CDR1 and CDR2 (germline): SGHRS, YFSETQ. Trimming at V came to 5 bases and at J to 4 bases, leaving 8 bases not matched to a gene. CDR3 length: 15 amino acids. Based on the CDR3 plus reference TRBV5-1 and TRBJ2-3, the full variable domain is KAGVTQTPRYLIKTRGQQVTLSCSPISGHRSVSWYQQTPGQGLQFLFEYFSETQRNKGNFPGRFSGRQFSNSRSEMNVSTLELGDSALYLCASSLSAGGADTQYFGPGTRLTVL.

The CDR3 sequence is CASSPRGRLAGFGETQYF. The CDR3 bases are TGTGCCAGCAGCCCGAGGGGCAGACTAGCGGGGTTCGGGGAGACCCAGTACTTC. The chain employs TRBV11-2 and TRBJ2-5; 11 nucleotides agree with TRBD2. This CDR3 spans 18 amino acids. The trim removed 5 bases at V and 5 bases at J, leaving 16 bases unmatched. Germline lookup yields CDR1 SGHAT and CDR2 FQNNGV.

The CDR3 is CASRGTGQETQYF. As DNA, the CDR3 is TGTGCCAGTCGTGGGACAGGGCAAGAGACCCAGTACTTC. V is TRBV2 and J is TRBJ2-5, with 9 bases identical to TRBD1. V lost 9 bases and J lost 2; bases outside the gene matches: 4. In germline, CDR1 is SNHLY, CDR2 FYNNEI. The CDR3 extends over 13 amino acids.